The 26 T cell receptor beta chains listed next were all sequenced from one sample in a study of CD8 T cells in Susac syndrome. An amount of RNA that ranged from roughly 0.5 to 1 ug was reverse transcribed with random hexamers. From the immunoSEQ multiplex PCR reads, TCRdb called clonotypes with MiXCR, one entry per CDR3 protein. The repertoire holds approximately 170,000 distinct CDR3 sequences, with 90% to 95% as singletons. Source material: CD4+ T cells from PBMCs. All receptors derive from a human donor in good health.

The chain employs TRBV29-1 and TRBJ1-4; 10 bases match TRBD1. Germline CDR1 reads SQVTM; CDR2 reads ANQGSEA. The CDR3 loop spans 12 amino acids. J gave up 5 bases and V 7 bases, and 1 base lay outside the gene matches. The CDR3 DNA reads TGCAGCGGGGGACAGGGGAATGAAAAACTGTTTTTT. It translates to CSGGQGNEKLFF.

This chain links TRBV12-3 or TRBV12-4 with TRBJ2-4; D is uncertain. The V gene lost 0 bases and the J gene lost 0 bases, with 9 bases spanning the gap. The CDR3 is made up of 16 amino acids. The CDR3 protein is CASSLAGLPAKNIQYF. The DNA of the CDR3 is TGTGCCAGCAGTTTAGCGGGTCTCCCAGCCAAAAACATTCAGTACTTC.

The chain links TRBV20-1 to TRBJ2-7; 8 bases are a match to TRBD1. CDR1 DFQATT and CDR2 SNEGSKA come from the germline V gene (reference sequence). J was trimmed by 3 bases and V by 8 bases; bases with no gene match: 12. The CDR3 is 14 amino acids. The DNA of the CDR3 is TGCAGTCTTTCTGGGGGACAGGCGAACTACGAGCAGTACTTC. It yields the protein CSLSGGQANYEQYF.

The chain links TRBV7-9 to TRBJ1-2; TRBD1 is a possible D gene (5 bases). This CDR3 has 12 residues. The germline V gene has CDR1 SEHNR and CDR2 FQNEAQ (reference sequence). V was cut by 5 bases and J by 7 bases, with 11 bases left in between. The CDR3 nucleotides read TGTGCCAGCAGCGCGGGACTCGTTGGCTACACCTTC. It specifies CASSAGLVGYTF.

V and J are TRBV7-2 and TRBJ1-5; 10 bases are a match to TRBD1. CDR3 length: 16 amino acids. J was trimmed by 2 bases and V by 5 bases; bases with no gene match: 6. Germline V gives CDR1 SGHTA, CDR2 FQGNSA. CDR3: CASSVTGGVGNQPQHF. The CDR3 DNA reads TGTGCCAGCAGCGTGACAGGGGGCGTCGGCAATCAGCCCCAGCATTTT.

The chain employs TRBV6-2 or TRBV6-3 and TRBJ1-1; D is unresolved. The CDR3 runs to 17 residues. V lost 2 bases and J lost 0, with 16 bases in between. From germline, CDR1 is MNHEY and CDR2 SVGEGT. In DNA form, the CDR3 reads TGTGCCAGCAGTTACGCGTCTTTCGGAAATGTGAACACTGAAGCTTTCTTT. Translation gives CASSYASFGNVNTEAFF.

The chain carries TRBV20-1 and TRBJ1-2, with TRBD1 matching over 8 bases. CDR1 is DFQATT and CDR2 is SNEGSKA in the germline V gene (reference sequence). V gave up 5 bases and J gave up 0 bases; unmatched junction bases: 14. The CDR3 spans 17 residues. CDR3 sequence (DNA): TGCAGTGCTCCCGGGACAGGCGAAGCATCAGCTAACTATGGCTACACCTTC. Translation: CSAPGTGEASANYGYTF.

The chain carries TRBV5-4 and TRBJ1-2, with unresolved D. Trimming took off 0 bases at V and 4 bases at J, with 7 bases between the two ends. The CDR3 totals 13 residues. Germline CDR1 and CDR2: SGHNT and YYREEE (reference sequence). The CDR3 spells CASSLDQFYGYTF. Written as DNA, the CDR3 is TGTGCCAGCAGCTTGGACCAGTTCTATGGCTACACCTTC.

The J gene is TRBJ1-2, the V gene TRBV20-1; D is possibly TRBD1 (5 bases). The V gene lost 5 bases and the J gene lost 8 bases, with 15 bases spanning the gap. Germline V CDR1 and CDR2: DFQATT, SNEGSKA (reference sequence). This CDR3 spans 12 amino acids. CDR3 DNA: TGCAGTGCTCCTCCGGGGGGAGGCGGCTACACCTTC. This encodes CSAPPGGGGYTF.

CDR3 in DNA: TGTGCCAGCAGCGACACGGGACAGGGGGCTGACGAGCAGTACTTC. Its translation: CASSDTGQGADEQYF. The J gene is TRBJ2-7, the V gene TRBV14; 12 nucleotides line up with TRBD1. CDR3 length: 15 amino acids. Germline V gene data show CDR1 as SGHDN and CDR2 as FVKESK. After removal of 5 bases from V and 5 bases from J, the junction contained 7 bases not matched to a gene.

The J gene is TRBJ2-1, the V gene TRBV29-1, with TRBD2 identical over 10 bases. Germline CDR1 reads SQVTM; CDR2 reads ANQGSEA. V lost 4 bases and J lost 5; bases outside the gene matches: 5. The CDR3 is 14 amino acids. In DNA form, the CDR3 reads TGCAGCGTTGTCGGGACTAGCGATAACAATGAGCAGTTCTTC. Protein sequence: CSVVGTSDNNEQFF.

This chain connects TRBV18 to TRBJ2-7; D is undetermined. The V gene's germline CDR1 is KGHSH and CDR2 LQKENI. Trimming took off 6 bases at V and 2 bases at J, with 5 bases between the two ends. The CDR3 runs to 11 residues. The CDR3 is CASSVTYEQYF. The CDR3 DNA reads as TGTGCCAGCTCGGTTACCTACGAGCAGTACTTC. The full variable domain, its missing parts supplied by reference TRBV18 and TRBJ2-7, is NAGVMQNPRHLVRRRGQEARLRCSPMKGHSHVYWYRQLPEEGLKFMVYLQKENIIDESGMPKERFSAEFPKEGPSILRIQQVVRGDSAAYFCASSVTYEQYFGPGTRLTVT.

V and J are TRBV6-5 and TRBJ2-1; 8 bases are shared with TRBD2. CDR3 length: 15 amino acids. Per the germline V gene, CDR1 is MNHEY and CDR2 is SVGAGI. J gave up 2 bases and V 6 bases, and 6 bases lay outside the gene matches. The CDR3 loop reads CASSIGGVPYNEQFF. CDR3 coding DNA: TGTGCCAGCAGCATCGGGGGGGTTCCCTACAATGAGCAGTTCTTC.

The V call is TRBV4-1, the J call TRBJ1-5; possible D gene TRBD1, 5 bases. CDR1 MGHRA and CDR2 YSYEKL come from the germline V gene. The CDR3 runs to 15 residues. V gave up 2 bases and J gave up 3 bases, with 11 bases separating them. CDR3 bases: TGCGCCAGCAGCCAATCCGGACACGACAATCAGCCCCAGCATTTT. Amino acids: CASSQSGHDNQPQHF.

This chain uses TRBV3-1 with TRBJ2-3, with no clear D. Germline loops: CDR1 LGHDT, CDR2 YNNKEL (reference sequence). V was pared by 7 bases and J by 4 bases, with 12 bases between. The CDR3 extends over 13 amino acids. CDR3 nucleotides: TGTGCCAGCAAGCGCCCCGGTTCAGATACGCAGTATTTT. This codes for CASKRPGSDTQYF.

The rearrangement links TRBV7-6 to TRBJ2-5; no clear D gene. The CDR3 sequence is 16 residues long. Trimming removed 2 bases from V and 7 bases from J, with 20 bases in between. CDR1 and CDR2 from the germline V gene are SGHVS and FNYEAQ. This chain's CDR3 is CASSLISGSATPTQYF. DNA of the CDR3: TGTGCCAGCAGCTTAATAAGTGGTTCGGCTACTCCGACCCAGTACTTC.

The chain recombines TRBV2 with TRBJ2-1; TRBD2 matches 7 bases. Germline V gives CDR1 SNHLY, CDR2 FYNNEI. This CDR3 is built from 15 residues. Trimming cost V 7 bases and J 12 bases; bases outside gene matches: 18. The CDR3 protein is CASTPGGLRTMRQFF. CDR3 in DNA: TGTGCCAGCACCCCGGGGGGACTACGCACAATGAGGCAGTTCTTC.

The chain joins TRBV12-5 to TRBJ1-1; D gene ambiguous. Germline lookup yields CDR1 LGHNT and CDR2 FRNRAP. The CDR3 has 14 residues. With 0 bases removed from V and 6 bases from J, the gap between germline ends came to 11 bases. CDR3 loop: CASGLVPGEAEAFF. CDR3 nucleotides: TGTGCTAGTGGTTTGGTACCAGGTGAAGCTGAAGCTTTCTTT.

This chain uses TRBV28 with TRBJ2-4; 12 positions match TRBD1. The CDR3 is 14 residues long. Germline V gives CDR1 MDHEN, CDR2 SYDVKM. With V trimmed by 6 bases and J by 14 bases, 11 bases remained unmatched. The CDR3 loop reads CASSLTGTGGEKYF. CDR3 sequence (DNA): TGTGCCAGCAGCCTTACCGGGACAGGGGGCGAAAAGTACTTC.

The J gene is TRBJ2-2, the V gene TRBV30, with D perhaps matching TRBD1 or TRBD2 (5 bases each). Trimming stripped 2 bases from V and 3 bases from J, with 13 bases between. Per germline, CDR1 GTSNPN and CDR2 SVGIG (reference sequence). CDR3 length: 15 residues. This chain's CDR3 is CAWSRPGTHTGELFF. The CDR3 nucleotides are TGTGCCTGGAGTCGGCCCGGGACCCACACCGGGGAGCTGTTTTTT.

V usage is TRBV29-1 and J usage is TRBJ1-3; no firm D call. This CDR3 contains 10 residues. Trimming took 8 bases from V and 8 from J, leaving 10 bases between them. CDR1 is SQVTM, CDR2 ANQGSEA, per germline. DNA for the CDR3: TGCAGCCGCCCAGTTGACACCATATATTTT. This gives the protein CSRPVDTIYF. Variable domain in full (rest from reference TRBV29-1 and TRBJ1-3): SAVISQKPSRDICQRGTSLTIQCQVDSQVTMMFWYRQQPGQSLTLIATANQGSEATYESGFVIDKFPISRPNLTFSTLTVSNMSPEDSSIYLCSRPVDTIYFGEGSWLTVV.

This chain links TRBV5-1 with TRBJ1-5, with no clear D. V dropped 0 bases and J dropped 4 bases, with 8 bases sitting between them. Germline CDR1 reads SGHRS; CDR2 reads YFSETQ. The CDR3 is 14 residues long. The chain's CDR3 is CASSLGLGNQPQHF. In nucleotides, the CDR3 is TGCGCCAGCAGCTTGGGACTAGGGAATCAGCCCCAGCATTTT. The full variable domain, completed using reference TRBV5-1 and TRBJ1-5, is KAGVTQTPRYLIKTRGQQVTLSCSPISGHRSVSWYQQTPGQGLQFLFEYFSETQRNKGNFPGRFSGRQFSNSRSEMNVSTLELGDSALYLCASSLGLGNQPQHFGDGTRLSIL.

The chain links TRBV6-5 to TRBJ1-1; unclear D gene. Germline-derived CDR1 and CDR2 are MNHEY and SVGAGI. Trimming removed 2 bases from V and 6 bases from J, with 16 bases in between. CDR3 size: 15 residues. CDR3 in amino acids: CASSYGVHNAAEAFF. CDR3 nucleotides: TGTGCCAGCAGTTACGGGGTACACAATGCAGCTGAAGCTTTCTTT.

This clonotype was observed a handful of times. The chain couples TRBV3-1 to TRBJ2-7; the D is unclear. From germline, CDR1 is LGHDT and CDR2 YNNKEL (reference sequence). The CDR3 contains 12 residues. The V end lost 4 bases, the J end lost 0 bases, and 4 bases lay between the germline ends. The CDR3 spells CASSLNSYEQYF. The CDR3 nucleotides are TGTGCCAGCAGCCTGAACTCCTACGAGCAGTACTTC.

This chain uses TRBV3-1 with TRBJ2-2, with 7 bases that match TRBD1. Looked up from germline, CDR1 is LGHDT and CDR2 is YNNKEL (reference sequence). There are 16 residues in the CDR3. J lost 1 base, V lost 3 bases, and 5 bases had no gene match. CDR3 amino acids: CASSQMTGLNTGELFF. As DNA, the CDR3 is TGTGCCAGCAGCCAGATGACAGGGTTGAACACCGGGGAGCTGTTTTTT. The full variable domain, completed using reference TRBV3-1 and TRBJ2-2, is DTAVSQTPKYLVTQMGNDKSIKCEQNLGHDTMYWYKQDSKKFLKIMFSYNNKELIINETVPNRFSPKSPDKAHLNLHINSLELGDSAVYFCASSQMTGLNTGELFFGEGSRLTVL.

The rearrangement links TRBV7-3 to TRBJ1-2; maybe TRBD1 (6 bases). Germline lookup yields CDR1 SGHTA and CDR2 FQGTGA. The CDR3 totals 15 residues. Trimming took 5 bases from V and 4 from J, leaving 17 bases between them. The CDR3 coding sequence is TGTGCCAGCAGCCCGGGACACTCCGGGGTCTATGGCTACACCTTC. Translating it yields CASSPGHSGVYGYTF.